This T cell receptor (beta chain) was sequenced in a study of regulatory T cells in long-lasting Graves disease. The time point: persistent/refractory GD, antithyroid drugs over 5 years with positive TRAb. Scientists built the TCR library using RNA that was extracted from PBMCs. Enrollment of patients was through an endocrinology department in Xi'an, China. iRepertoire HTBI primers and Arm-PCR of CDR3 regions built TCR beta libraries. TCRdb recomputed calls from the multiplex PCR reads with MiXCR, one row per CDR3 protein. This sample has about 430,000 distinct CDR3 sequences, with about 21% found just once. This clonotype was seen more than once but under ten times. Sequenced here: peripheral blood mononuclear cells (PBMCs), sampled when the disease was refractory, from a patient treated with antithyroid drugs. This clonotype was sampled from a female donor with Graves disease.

CDR3 sequence: CASSEVDGLNTEAFF. The DNA of the CDR3 is TGCGCCAGCAGTGAAGTGGACGGCTTGAACACTGAAGCTTTCTTT. This sequence joins TRBV10-1 and TRBJ1-1; no firm D call. Trimming removed 3 bases at V and 0 bases at J, with 11 bases between. The CDR3 length is 15 residues. Germline values: CDR1 WNHNN, CDR2 SYGVQD (reference sequence).